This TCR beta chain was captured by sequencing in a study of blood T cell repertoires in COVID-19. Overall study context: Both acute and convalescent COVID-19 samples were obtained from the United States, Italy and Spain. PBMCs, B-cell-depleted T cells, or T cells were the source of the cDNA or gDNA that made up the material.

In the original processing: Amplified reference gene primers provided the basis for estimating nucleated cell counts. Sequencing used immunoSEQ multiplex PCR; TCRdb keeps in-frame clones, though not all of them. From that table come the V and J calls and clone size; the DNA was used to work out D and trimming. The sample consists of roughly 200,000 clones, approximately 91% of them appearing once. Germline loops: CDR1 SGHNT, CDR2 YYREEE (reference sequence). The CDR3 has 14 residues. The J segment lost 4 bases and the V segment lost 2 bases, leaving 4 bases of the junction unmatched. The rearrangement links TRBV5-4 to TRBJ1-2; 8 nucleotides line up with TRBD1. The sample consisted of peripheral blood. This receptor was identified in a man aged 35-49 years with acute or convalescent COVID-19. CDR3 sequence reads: CASSFETGGYGYTF. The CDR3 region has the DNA TGTGCCAGCAGCTTTGAAACAGGGGGCTATGGCTACACCTTC.